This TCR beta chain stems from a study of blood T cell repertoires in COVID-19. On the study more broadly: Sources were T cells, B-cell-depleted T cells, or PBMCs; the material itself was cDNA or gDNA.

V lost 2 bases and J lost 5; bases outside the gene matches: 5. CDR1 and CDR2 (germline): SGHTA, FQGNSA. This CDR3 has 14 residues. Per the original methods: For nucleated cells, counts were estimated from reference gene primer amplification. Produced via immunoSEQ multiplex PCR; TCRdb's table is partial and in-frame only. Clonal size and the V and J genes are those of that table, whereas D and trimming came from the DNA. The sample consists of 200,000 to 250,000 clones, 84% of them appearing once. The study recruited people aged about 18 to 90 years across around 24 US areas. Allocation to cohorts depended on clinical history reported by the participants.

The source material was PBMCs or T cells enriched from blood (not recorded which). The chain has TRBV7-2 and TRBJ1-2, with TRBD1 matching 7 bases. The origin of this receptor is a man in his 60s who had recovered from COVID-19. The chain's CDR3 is CASSLFGGQYGYTF. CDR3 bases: TGTGCCAGCAGCTTATTTGGGGGACAGTATGGCTACACCTTC.